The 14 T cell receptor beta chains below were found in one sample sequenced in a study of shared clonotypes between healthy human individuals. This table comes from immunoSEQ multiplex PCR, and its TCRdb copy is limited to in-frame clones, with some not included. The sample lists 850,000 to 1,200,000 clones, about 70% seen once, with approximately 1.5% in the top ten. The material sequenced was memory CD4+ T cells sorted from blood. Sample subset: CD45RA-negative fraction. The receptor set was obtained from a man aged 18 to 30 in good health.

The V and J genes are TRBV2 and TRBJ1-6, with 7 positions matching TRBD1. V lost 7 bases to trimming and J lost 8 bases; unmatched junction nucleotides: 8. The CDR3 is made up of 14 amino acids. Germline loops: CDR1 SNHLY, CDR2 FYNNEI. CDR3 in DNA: TGTGCCAGCAACACAGGGGTGAGGTATTCACCCCTCCACTTT. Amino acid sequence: CASNTGVRYSPLHF.

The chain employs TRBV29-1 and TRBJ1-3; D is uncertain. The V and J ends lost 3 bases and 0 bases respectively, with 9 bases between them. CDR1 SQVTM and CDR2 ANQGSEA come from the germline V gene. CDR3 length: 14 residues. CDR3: CSVEDGHSGNTIYF. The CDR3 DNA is TGCAGCGTTGAGGACGGCCACTCTGGAAACACCATATATTTT.

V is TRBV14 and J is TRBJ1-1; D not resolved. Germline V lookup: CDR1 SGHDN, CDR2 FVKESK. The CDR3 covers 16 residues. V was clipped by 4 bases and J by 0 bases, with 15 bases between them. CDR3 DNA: TGTGCCAGCAGCCTTATGCCGGGCAGACTGAACACTGAAGCTTTCTTT. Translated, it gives CASSLMPGRLNTEAFF.

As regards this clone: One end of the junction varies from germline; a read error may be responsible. CDR3 residues: CASSVGTASHQPQHF. CDR3 bases: TGTGCCAGCAGCGTAGGGACAGCTAGCCATCAGCCCCAGCATTTT. The chain uses TRBV9 and TRBJ1-5; TRBD1 might be the D (6 bases). There are 15 residues in the CDR3. CDR1 SGDLS and CDR2 YYNGEE come from the germline V gene.

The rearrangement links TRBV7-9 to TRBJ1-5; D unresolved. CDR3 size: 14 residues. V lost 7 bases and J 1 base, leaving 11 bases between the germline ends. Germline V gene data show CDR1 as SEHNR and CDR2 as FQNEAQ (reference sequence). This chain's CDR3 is CASTPGPSNQPQHF. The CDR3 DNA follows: TGTGCCAGCACCCCAGGCCCCAGCAATCAGCCCCAGCATTTT. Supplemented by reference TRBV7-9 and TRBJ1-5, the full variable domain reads DTGVSQNPRHKITKRGQNVTFRCDPISEHNRLYWYRQTLGQGPEFLTYFQNEAQLEKSRLLSDRFSAERPKGSFSTLEIQRTEQGDSAMYLCASTPGPSNQPQHFGDGTRLSIL.

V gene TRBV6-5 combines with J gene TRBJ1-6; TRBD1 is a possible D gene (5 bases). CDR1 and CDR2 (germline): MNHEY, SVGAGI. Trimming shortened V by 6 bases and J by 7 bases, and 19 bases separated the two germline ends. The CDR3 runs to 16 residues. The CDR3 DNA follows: TGTGCCAGCAGCTACACTCAGGGTGGTGGAAATTCACCCCTCCACTTT. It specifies CASSYTQGGGNSPLHF.

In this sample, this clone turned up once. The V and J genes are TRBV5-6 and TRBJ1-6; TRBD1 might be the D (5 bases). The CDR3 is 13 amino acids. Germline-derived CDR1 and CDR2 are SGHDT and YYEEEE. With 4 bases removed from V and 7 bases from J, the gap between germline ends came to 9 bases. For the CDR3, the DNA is TGTGCCAGCAGCCCCCAGGGAAATTCACCCCTCCACTTT. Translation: CASSPQGNSPLHF.

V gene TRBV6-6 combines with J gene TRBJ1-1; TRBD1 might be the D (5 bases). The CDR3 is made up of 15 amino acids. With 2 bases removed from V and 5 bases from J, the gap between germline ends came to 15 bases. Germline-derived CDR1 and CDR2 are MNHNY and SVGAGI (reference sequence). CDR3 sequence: CASSYQAGRRTEAFF. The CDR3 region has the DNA TGTGCCAGCAGTTACCAGGCAGGGAGGAGGACTGAAGCTTTCTTT.

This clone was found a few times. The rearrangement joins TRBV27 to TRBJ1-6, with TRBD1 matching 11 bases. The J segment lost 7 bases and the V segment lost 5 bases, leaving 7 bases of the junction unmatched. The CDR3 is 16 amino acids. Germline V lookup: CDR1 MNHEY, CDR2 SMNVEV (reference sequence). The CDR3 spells CASSSGQGAKNSPLHF. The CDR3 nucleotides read TGTGCCAGCAGTAGCGGACAGGGGGCCAAAAATTCACCCCTCCACTTT.

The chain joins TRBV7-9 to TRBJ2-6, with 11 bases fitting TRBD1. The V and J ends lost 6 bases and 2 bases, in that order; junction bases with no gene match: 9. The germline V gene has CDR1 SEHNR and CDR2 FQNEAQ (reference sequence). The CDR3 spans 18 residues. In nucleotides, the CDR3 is TGTGCCAGCAGACACGGGACAGGGGGTCTGCCTGGGGCCAACGTCCTGACTTTC. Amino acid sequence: CASRHGTGGLPGANVLTF.

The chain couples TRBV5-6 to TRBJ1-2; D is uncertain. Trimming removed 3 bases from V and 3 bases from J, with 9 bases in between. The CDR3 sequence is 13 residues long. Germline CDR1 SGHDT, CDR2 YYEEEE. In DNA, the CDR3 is TGTGCCAGCAGCTCAGACACCTACTATGGCTACACCTTC. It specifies CASSSDTYYGYTF.

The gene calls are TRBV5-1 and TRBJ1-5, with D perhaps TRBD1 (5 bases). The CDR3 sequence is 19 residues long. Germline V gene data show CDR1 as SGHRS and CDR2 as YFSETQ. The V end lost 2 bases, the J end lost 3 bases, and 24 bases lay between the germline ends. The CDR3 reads CASSLKGSEQLGSNQPQHF. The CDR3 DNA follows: TGCGCCAGCAGCTTAAAGGGGTCGGAACAGTTGGGCTCCAATCAGCCCCAGCATTTT.

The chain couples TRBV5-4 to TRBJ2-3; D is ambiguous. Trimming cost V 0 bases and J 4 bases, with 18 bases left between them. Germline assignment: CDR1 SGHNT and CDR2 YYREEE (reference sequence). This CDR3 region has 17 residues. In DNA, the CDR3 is TGTGCCAGCAGCTTGGGGTCCGATTCCGTAGGGCCAGATACGCAGTATTTT. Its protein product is CASSLGSDSVGPDTQYF.

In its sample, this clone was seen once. The DNA for the CDR3 is TGTGCCAGCAGTTCCGGACTGGGGGACATTCAGTACTTC. It encodes CASSSGLGDIQYF. This chain links TRBV7-2 with TRBJ2-4; D is possibly TRBD1 or TRBD2 (5 bases each). The length of the CDR3 is 13 residues. V shed 6 bases and J shed 8 bases, with 14 bases lying between them. Germline CDR1 is SGHTA and CDR2 is FQGNSA.